Following are 27 T cell receptor beta chains from one sample sequenced in a study of beta chain features in type 1 diabetes. The whole isolated RNA underwent reverse transcription, so sequencing captured expressed TCRB transcripts. The protocol was immunoSEQ multiplex PCR, while the TCRdb copy is restricted to in-frame clones and leaves out a portion. The data contain 600,000 or so clones, around 11% of them singletons. Their antigens are not known. Findings and limits, study-wide: A moderate, significant TCRB CDR3 shortening appeared in type 1 diabetes across four CD4+ subsets.

Sequenced: naive CD4+ T cells from blood. These receptors all stem from a man aged 25-40 years with type 1 diabetes.

This chain links TRBV7-2 with TRBJ2-1; TRBD1 matches 9 bases. CDR1 is SGHTA, CDR2 FQGNSA, per germline. This CDR3 contains 15 residues. After removal of 4 bases from V and 9 bases from J, the junction contained 10 bases not matched to a gene. The CDR3 spells CASSSGQGRLGEQFF. DNA for the CDR3: TGTGCCAGCAGCTCGGGACAGGGAAGGTTGGGTGAGCAGTTCTTC.

This clone occurred a few times. This sequence joins TRBV6-5 and TRBJ1-5; D might be TRBD1 (6 bases). Germline loops: CDR1 MNHEY, CDR2 SVGAGI. Trimming took 7 bases from V and 4 from J, leaving 14 bases between them. The CDR3 consists of 14 residues. The CDR3 DNA follows: TGTGCCAGCATTCTACAGGGAGGGAATCAGCCCCAGCATTTT. Protein: CASILQGGNQPQHF.

This clone has more than one count but fewer than ten. The rearrangement links TRBV9 to TRBJ1-3, with D hard to call. The V and J ends lost 0 bases and 0 bases respectively, with 7 bases between them. The CDR3 is made up of 15 amino acids. Germline V gene lookup returns CDR1 SGDLS and CDR2 YYNGEE. The CDR3: CASSVDTLSGNTIYF. The DNA for the CDR3 is TGTGCCAGCAGCGTAGATACTCTCTCTGGAAACACCATATATTTT.

Concerning this clone itself: This same CDR3 is encoded by further DNA sequences in the sample. This rearrangement joins TRBV7-9 to TRBJ2-7, with a possible D match to TRBD2 (5 bases). The CDR3 loop spans 13 amino acids. Trimming took 1 base from V and 3 from J, leaving 7 bases between them. The germline CDR1 and CDR2 sequences are SEHNR and FQNEAQ (reference sequence). The chain's CDR3 is CASSLGGVYEQYF. The DNA for the CDR3 is TGTGCCAGCAGCTTAGGGGGAGTCTACGAGCAGTACTTC.

In this sample, this clone turned up a few times. V gene TRBV18 combines with J gene TRBJ2-6; D gene unclear. This CDR3 region has 15 residues. V lost 1 base to trimming and J lost 2 bases, with 6 bases between them. The germline gives CDR1 KGHSH, CDR2 LQKENI. The chain's CDR3 is CASSPLGAGANVLTF. The CDR3 DNA reads TGTGCCAGCTCACCACTTGGGGCTGGGGCCAACGTCCTGACTTTC.

In its sample, this clone was seen a few times. This rearrangement joins TRBV19 to TRBJ1-2; D unclear. Trimming removed 7 bases from V and 0 bases from J, with 15 bases in between. Germline CDR1 and CDR2: LNHDA and SQIVND (reference sequence). The CDR3 has 15 amino acids. The CDR3 nucleotides are TGTGCCAGTAAAGACGTTCCAGCGGCTAACTATGGCTACACCTTC. Its translation: CASKDVPAANYGYTF.

This clone was picked up a small number of times. The V gene is TRBV7-2, the J gene TRBJ1-6; D may be TRBD1 (5 bases). Germline CDR1 and CDR2: SGHTA and FQGNSA. V gave up 3 bases and J gave up 8 bases, with 11 bases separating them. The CDR3 loop spans 14 amino acids. Written as DNA, the CDR3 is TGTGCCAGCAGCTTGGGGCCCCAGGATTCACCCCTCCACTTT. It is translated as CASSLGPQDSPLHF.

This clone was seen a few times. The rearrangement links TRBV18 to TRBJ2-7; D might be TRBD1 (6 bases). The CDR3 is made up of 13 amino acids. Germline V lookup: CDR1 KGHSH, CDR2 LQKENI. V was cut by 6 bases and J by 5 bases, with 14 bases left in between. The CDR3 DNA is TGTGCCAGCTCCACCCTACAGGGCCACGAGCAGTACTTC. It specifies CASSTLQGHEQYF. Filled out from reference TRBV18 and TRBJ2-7, the complete variable domain reads NAGVMQNPRHLVRRRGQEARLRCSPMKGHSHVYWYRQLPEEGLKFMVYLQKENIIDESGMPKERFSAEFPKEGPSILRIQQVVRGDSAAYFCASSTLQGHEQYFGPGTRLTVT.

The chain combines TRBV11-2 with TRBJ2-6; D call uncertain. This CDR3 is 14 amino acids long. Germline V gives CDR1 SGHAT, CDR2 FQNNGV. The germline V and J ends were trimmed by 7 bases and 0 bases, with 7 bases remaining between them. CDR3 nucleotide sequence: TGTGCCAGCACCCTGTACTCTGGGGCCAACGTCCTGACTTTC. Residues: CASTLYSGANVLTF.

There are a few counts of this clone. A much bigger clone sits one base away, suggesting this may be a read error. This specimen includes other DNA sequences encoding the same CDR3. The chain uses TRBV7-9 and TRBJ2-5; D is unclear. The CDR3 covers 11 residues. Trimming took off 2 bases at V and 2 bases at J, with 0 bases between the two ends. CDR1 and CDR2 from the germline V gene are SEHNR and FQNEAQ (reference sequence). The chain's CDR3 is CASSLQETQYF. In DNA form, the CDR3 reads TGTGCCAGCAGCTTACAAGAGACCCAGTACTTC.

The J gene is TRBJ2-1, the V gene TRBV7-2; the match to TRBD1 covers 7 bases. The CDR3 is made up of 14 amino acids. With V trimmed by 10 bases and J by 3 bases, 9 bases remained unmatched. Germline CDR1 SGHTA, CDR2 FQGNSA. CDR3 bases: TGTGCCAACTCACGAGGGGGCAGCTACAATGAGCAGTTCTTC. Its translation is CANSRGGSYNEQFF. Together with reference TRBV7-2 and TRBJ2-1, the CDR3 gives the full variable domain: GAGVSQSPSNKVTEKGKDVELRCDPISGHTALYWYRQSLGQGLEFLIYFQGNSAPDKSGLPSDRFSAERTGGSVSTLTIQRTQQEDSAVYLCANSRGGSYNEQFFGPGTRLTVL.

The V and J genes are TRBV29-1 and TRBJ1-1; 8 nucleotides line up with TRBD1. V gave up 0 bases and J gave up 4 bases; unmatched junction bases: 1. The length of the CDR3 is 13 residues. Germline values: CDR1 SQVTM, CDR2 ANQGSEA. CDR3 protein: CSVEDDRGTEAFF. As DNA, the CDR3 is TGCAGCGTTGAAGACGACAGGGGCACTGAAGCTTTCTTT.

Here the CDR3 DNA reads TGTGCCTGGAGTCTTGGATACGGTGTTACGAAGGCTTTCTTC. It encodes CAWSLGYGVTKAFF. The rearrangement links TRBV30 to TRBJ2-1; D not resolved. This CDR3 region has 14 residues. Per the germline V gene, CDR1 is GTSNPN and CDR2 is SVGIG (reference sequence). Trimming shortened V by 2 bases and J by 16 bases, and 24 bases separated the two germline ends.

The V gene is TRBV2, the J gene TRBJ2-5; 11 bases fit TRBD2. J lost 5 bases, V lost 6 bases, and 11 bases had no gene match. The germline CDR1 and CDR2 sequences are SNHLY and FYNNEI. CDR3 length: 16 residues. The CDR3 is CASRELAGALGETQYF. The CDR3 DNA reads TGTGCCAGCAGGGAACTAGCGGGGGCCCTGGGGGAGACCCAGTACTTC.

This clone was seen more than once but under ten times. V and J are TRBV2 and TRBJ2-1; D gene ambiguous. This CDR3 region has 15 residues. V was shortened by 6 bases and J by 8 bases, with 20 bases between the two germline ends. The germline V gene encodes CDR1 SNHLY and CDR2 FYNNEI. The CDR3 region is CASRIRPQPIDEQFF. The CDR3 DNA is TGTGCCAGCAGGATAAGACCCCAGCCCATAGATGAGCAGTTCTTC.

The CDR3 DNA is TGTGCCAGCAGTGAGGACAGACTTAACTATGGCTACACCTTC. This encodes CASSEDRLNYGYTF. This sequence joins TRBV6-1 and TRBJ1-2; a possible D gene is TRBD1 (6 bases). The V gene lost 3 bases and the J gene lost 1 base, with 9 bases spanning the gap. Per the germline V gene, CDR1 is MNHNS and CDR2 is SASEGT. This CDR3 has 14 residues.

CDR3 loop: CASSYGGPGTDTQYF. CDR3 bases: TGTGCCAGCAGTTACGGGGGGCCTGGCACAGATACGCAGTATTTT. V is TRBV6-5 and J is TRBJ2-3; either TRBD1 or TRBD2 may supply D (6 bases each). CDR1 and CDR2 from the germline V gene are MNHEY and SVGAGI. The CDR3 spans 15 residues. The V gene lost 2 bases and the J gene lost 1 base, with 10 bases spanning the gap.

This sequence joins TRBV28 and TRBJ2-5; unclear D gene. V lost 3 bases to trimming and J lost 0 bases, with 8 bases between them. The CDR3 loop spans 14 amino acids. Germline V gene lookup returns CDR1 MDHEN and CDR2 SYDVKM. The DNA for the CDR3 is TGTGCCAGCAGTTTTTTTGGGTACCAAGAGACCCAGTACTTC. Its translation is CASSFFGYQETQYF.

This clone was picked up a small number of times. The chain joins TRBV6-5 to TRBJ1-2; possibly TRBD1 for D (5 bases). The germline V gene has CDR1 MNHEY and CDR2 SVGAGI. This CDR3 comprises 14 residues. Trimming cost V 4 bases and J 3 bases, with 12 bases left between them. CDR3 DNA: TGTGCCAGCAGTTTGAGAGGGGCTGACTATGGCTACACCTTC. Its protein product is CASSLRGADYGYTF.

The chain links TRBV5-8 to TRBJ1-1, with D perhaps matching TRBD1 (5 bases). Trimming took 4 bases from V and 6 from J, leaving 10 bases between them. The germline CDR1 and CDR2 sequences are SGHTS and YDEGEE. The CDR3 runs 12 residues. CDR3 loop: CASSRGTSEAFF. CDR3 sequence (DNA): TGTGCCAGCAGCCGAGGGACGTCTGAAGCTTTCTTT.

This clone has just a few counts. The V and J genes are TRBV5-1 and TRBJ2-2, with D perhaps matching TRBD2 (6 bases). Trimming stripped 6 bases from V and 0 bases from J, with 15 bases between. This CDR3 is built from 16 residues. Germline loops: CDR1 SGHRS, CDR2 YFSETQ. The CDR3 spells CASTFAGLPNTGELFF. The CDR3 DNA reads TGCGCCAGCACCTTTGCCGGACTACCGAACACCGGGGAGCTGTTTTTT.

This clone turned up a few times. The J gene is TRBJ1-2, the V gene TRBV7-2, with D uncertain. Per germline, CDR1 SGHTA and CDR2 FQGNSA. The length of the CDR3 is 13 residues. The V and J ends lost 4 bases and 5 bases respectively, with 11 bases between them. The DNA of the CDR3 is TGTGCCAGCAGCTCGACCAAAGGGTATGGCTACACCTTC. The encoded protein is CASSSTKGYGYTF.

This chain connects TRBV25-1 to TRBJ1-2, with D possibly TRBD1 on 6 matching bases. Trimming removed 8 bases from V and 3 bases from J, with 10 bases in between. The germline gives CDR1 MGHDK, CDR2 SYGVNS. The CDR3 length is 12 residues. The CDR3 reads CASRTEYYGYTF. CDR3 in DNA: TGTGCCAGCCGGACAGAATACTATGGCTACACCTTC.

This clone was recorded a few times. The chain links TRBV6-6 to TRBJ1-2; D is unclear. V gave up 7 bases and J gave up 3 bases, with 6 bases separating them. There are 11 residues in the CDR3. The germline V gene encodes CDR1 MNHNY and CDR2 SVGAGI (reference sequence). CDR3: CASTKDYGYTF. In nucleotides, the CDR3 is TGTGCCAGCACCAAGGACTATGGCTACACCTTC.

The CDR3 region is CASRFPDRGMNYEQYF. CDR3 bases: TGTGCAAGTCGCTTTCCGGACAGGGGAATGAACTACGAGCAGTACTTC. This sequence joins TRBV12-2 and TRBJ2-7; TRBD1 is the table's D call, not checked against the DNA. TRBV12-2 is a pseudogene segment. CDR3 length: 16 residues.

CDR3 sequence: CASSLVGATDTQYF. The DNA of the CDR3 is TGCGCCAGCAGCTTAGTGGGAGCGACAGATACGCAGTATTTT. The chain uses TRBV5-1 and TRBJ2-3, with D tentatively TRBD2 (5 bases). Germline assignment: CDR1 SGHRS and CDR2 YFSETQ. Trimming cost V 2 bases and J 3 bases, with 10 bases left between them. This CDR3 has 14 amino acids.

This clone has a handful of counts. The chain recombines TRBV7-2 with TRBJ2-1; D unresolved. Per the germline V gene, CDR1 is SGHTA and CDR2 is FQGNSA. This CDR3 spans 16 amino acids. The ends were cut back, 5 bases at V and 0 bases at J, with 14 bases in the middle. The CDR3 here is CASSRALLSSYNEQFF. In DNA form, the CDR3 reads TGTGCCAGCAGCCGAGCGCTTTTAAGCTCCTACAATGAGCAGTTCTTC.